Given below is one T cell receptor (beta chain) in context. What it binds is not known. TCRdb re-called the reads through MiXCR, storing one row per CDR3 protein. The sample contains about 920,000 distinct CDR3 sequences, roughly 30% of which appear only once. These data originate in a study of T cell repertoires in cytomegalovirus infection. For the study at large: The study used recently identified HLA-C-restricted and well-studied HLA-B-restricted CMV epitopes. The public TCR beta signatures pointed to both CMV infection and matching HLA type.

Points from the study as a whole: Totalled public TCR beta family frequency picked out people who carried CMV plus the relevant HLA. HLA-C-restricted TCR beta clonotypes specific for CMV led the ex vivo response.

Between the trimmed V and J ends, which lost 7 bases and 2 bases, there was a span of 13 bases. The CDR3 contains 14 residues. CDR1 is SGHNT and CDR2 is YYREEE in the germline V gene (reference sequence). The sequence derives from a human donor in good health (CMV status not recorded). Some clones in this sample may be carry-over from other donors' samples. Sequenced here: cultured CD8+ T cells from PBMCs, sampled from culture after CMV antigen stimulation. The chain uses TRBV5-4 and TRBJ2-1, with a weak D call TRBD1 (6 bases). DNA for the CDR3: TGTGCCAGCTCAGGGGTAGGGACCTACAATGAGCAGTTCTTC. It encodes CASSGVGTYNEQFF.